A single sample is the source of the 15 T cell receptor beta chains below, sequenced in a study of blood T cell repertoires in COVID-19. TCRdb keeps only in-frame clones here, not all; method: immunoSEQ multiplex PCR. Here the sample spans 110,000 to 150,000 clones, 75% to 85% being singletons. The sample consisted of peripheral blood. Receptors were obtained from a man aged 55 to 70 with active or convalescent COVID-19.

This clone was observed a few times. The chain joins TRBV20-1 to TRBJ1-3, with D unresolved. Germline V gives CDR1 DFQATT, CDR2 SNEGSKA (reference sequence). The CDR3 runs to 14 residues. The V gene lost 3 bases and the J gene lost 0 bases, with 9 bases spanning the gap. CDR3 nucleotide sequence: TGCAGTGCTAGTATGGAGAGCTCTGGAAACACCATATATTTT. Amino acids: CSASMESSGNTIYF.

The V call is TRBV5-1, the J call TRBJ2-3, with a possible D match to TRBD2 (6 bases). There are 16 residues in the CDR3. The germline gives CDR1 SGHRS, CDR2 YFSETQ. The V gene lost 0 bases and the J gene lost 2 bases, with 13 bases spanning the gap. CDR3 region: CASSLEGRTTTDTQYF. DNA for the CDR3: TGCGCCAGCAGCTTGGAGGGCAGGACTACCACAGATACGCAGTATTTT.

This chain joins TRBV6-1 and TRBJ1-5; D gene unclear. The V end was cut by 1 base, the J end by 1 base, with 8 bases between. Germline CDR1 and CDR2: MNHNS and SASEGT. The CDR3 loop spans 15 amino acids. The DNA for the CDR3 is TGTGCCAGCAGTGAAGGCGGCATCAGCAATCAGCCCCAGCATTTT. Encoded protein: CASSEGGISNQPQHF.

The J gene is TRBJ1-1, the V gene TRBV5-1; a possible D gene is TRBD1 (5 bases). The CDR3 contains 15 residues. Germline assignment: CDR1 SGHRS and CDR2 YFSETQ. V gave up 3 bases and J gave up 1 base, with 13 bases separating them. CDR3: CASSYLGQGNTEAFF. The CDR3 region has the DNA TGCGCCAGCAGCTACCTTGGGCAGGGGAACACTGAAGCTTTCTTT.

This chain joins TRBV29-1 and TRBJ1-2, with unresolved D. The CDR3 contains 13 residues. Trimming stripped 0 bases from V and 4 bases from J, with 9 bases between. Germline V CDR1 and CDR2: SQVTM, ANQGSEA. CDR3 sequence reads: CSVEDPFLYGYTF. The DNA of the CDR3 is TGCAGCGTTGAAGACCCGTTTCTCTATGGCTACACCTTC.

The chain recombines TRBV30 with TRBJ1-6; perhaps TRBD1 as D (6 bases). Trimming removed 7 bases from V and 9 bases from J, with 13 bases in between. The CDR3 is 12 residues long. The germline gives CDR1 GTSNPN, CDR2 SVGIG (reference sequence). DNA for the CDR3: TGTGCCTTGGGACACCAGATTTCACCCCTCCACTTT. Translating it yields CALGHQISPLHF.

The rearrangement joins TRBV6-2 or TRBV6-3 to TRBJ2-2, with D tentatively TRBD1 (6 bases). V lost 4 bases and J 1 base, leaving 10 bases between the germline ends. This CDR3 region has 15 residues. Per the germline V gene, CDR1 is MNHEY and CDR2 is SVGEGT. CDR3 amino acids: CASSLYRENTGELFF. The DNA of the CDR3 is TGTGCCAGCAGTTTATACAGGGAGAACACCGGGGAGCTGTTTTTT.

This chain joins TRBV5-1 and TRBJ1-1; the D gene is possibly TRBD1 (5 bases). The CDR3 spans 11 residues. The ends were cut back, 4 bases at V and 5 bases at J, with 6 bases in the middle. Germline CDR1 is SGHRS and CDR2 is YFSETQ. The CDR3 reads CASSQGTEAFF. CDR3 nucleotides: TGCGCCAGCAGCCAGGGAACTGAAGCTTTCTTT.

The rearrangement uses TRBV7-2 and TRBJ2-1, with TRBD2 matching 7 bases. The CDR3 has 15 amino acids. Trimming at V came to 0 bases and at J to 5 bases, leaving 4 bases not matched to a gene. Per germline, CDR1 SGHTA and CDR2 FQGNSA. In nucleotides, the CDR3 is TGTGCCAGCAGCTTAGCCCGGACTAGGGACAATGAGCAGTTCTTC. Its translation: CASSLARTRDNEQFF.

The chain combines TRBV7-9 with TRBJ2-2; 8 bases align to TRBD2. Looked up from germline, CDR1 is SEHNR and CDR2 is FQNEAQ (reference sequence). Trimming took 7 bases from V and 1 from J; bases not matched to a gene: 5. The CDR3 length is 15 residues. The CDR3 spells CASTIRGGNTGELFF. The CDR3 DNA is TGTGCCAGCACAATCCGGGGGGGGAACACCGGGGAGCTGTTTTTT.

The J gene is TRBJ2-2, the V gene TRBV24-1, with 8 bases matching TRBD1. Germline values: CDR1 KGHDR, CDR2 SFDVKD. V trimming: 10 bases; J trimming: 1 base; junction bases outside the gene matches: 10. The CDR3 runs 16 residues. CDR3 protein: CATQPYGQGNTGELFF. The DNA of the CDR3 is TGTGCCACTCAACCCTACGGACAGGGGAACACCGGGGAGCTGTTTTTT.

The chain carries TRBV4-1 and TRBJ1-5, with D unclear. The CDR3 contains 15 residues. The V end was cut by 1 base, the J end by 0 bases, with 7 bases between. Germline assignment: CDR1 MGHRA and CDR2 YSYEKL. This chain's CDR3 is CASSQAGNSNQPQHF. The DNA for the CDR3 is TGCGCCAGCAGCCAAGCCGGTAATAGCAATCAGCCCCAGCATTTT.

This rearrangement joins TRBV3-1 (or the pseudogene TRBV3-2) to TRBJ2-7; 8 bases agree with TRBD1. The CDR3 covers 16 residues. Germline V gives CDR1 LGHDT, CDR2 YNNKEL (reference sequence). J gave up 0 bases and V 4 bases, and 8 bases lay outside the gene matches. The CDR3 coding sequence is TGTGCCAGCAGCCTGTCGGGCAGGGGGCGCTCCTACGAGCAGTACTTC. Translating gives CASSLSGRGRSYEQYF.

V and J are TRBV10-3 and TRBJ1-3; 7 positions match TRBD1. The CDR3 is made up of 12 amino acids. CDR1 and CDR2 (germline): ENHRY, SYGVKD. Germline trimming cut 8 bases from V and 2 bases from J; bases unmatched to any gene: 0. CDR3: CAIQGAGNTIYF. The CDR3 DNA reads TGTGCCATCCAGGGGGCTGGAAACACCATATATTTT.

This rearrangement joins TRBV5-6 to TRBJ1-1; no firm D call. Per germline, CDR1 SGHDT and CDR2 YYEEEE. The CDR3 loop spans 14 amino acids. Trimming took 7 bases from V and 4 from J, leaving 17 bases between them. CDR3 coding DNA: TGTGCCAGCTACTATACGAGGGATTTCACTGAAGCTTTCTTT. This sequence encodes CASYYTRDFTEAFF.